This T cell receptor (beta chain) was profiled in a study of tumor and adjacent non-tumor tissue in lung cancer. Across the whole study: Patients comprised over 9 adenocarcinoma, a couple of squamous cell carcinoma and 1 small cell lung cancer.

Comments on this clonotype: At one of its ends the junction is not consistent with the germline gene, which may arise from a read error.

TCRbeta libraries were built with three rounds of nested PCR, modified from ARM-PCR. TCRdb itself ran the multiplex PCR reads through MiXCR, one entry per CDR3 protein. The sample yields 75,000 to 100,000 distinct CDR3 sequences, less than 80% seen once. Germline V gives CDR1 MGHRA, CDR2 YSYEKL. The CDR3 totals 13 residues. RNA was extracted from bulk tissue without any cell sorting. The chain combines TRBV4-1 with TRBJ1-1; D is unclear. The sequencing sample was made of lung tumor tissue. The sequence was obtained from a man in his sixties with non-small cell lung cancer. The CDR3, as DNA: TGCGTCAGCAGCCAAGCTAGTAGCACTGAAGCTTTCTTT. This translates into CVSSQASSTEAFF.